These T cell receptor beta chains were read from a single sample in a study of Ad26.COV2.S vaccination and SARS-CoV-2 variants. The assay was immunoSEQ multiplex PCR, and TCRdb's table has in-frame clones only and misses some. The sample has some 480,000 clones; about 83% are singletons. The material was peripheral blood, obtained in a trial of Ad26.COV2.S vaccine versus placebo. The receptor set was obtained from a person aged 18-60 years who received the Ad26.COV2.S COVID-19 vaccine or a placebo. CDR3s include the opening cysteine and the closing phenylalanine or tryptophan. The order of the fields is D gene, J gene, clone size, V gene, CDR3 DNA, CDR3 protein. D genes are given only for firm matches. Size values are once, few and many counts, or a class for expanded clones, and some rows have none.

>-|TRBJ1-4|-|TRBV7-2
TGTGCCAGCAGCGTCTTGAGAGGGTCGGGGGAAAAACTGTTTTTT
CASSVLRGSGEKLFF
>TRBD2|TRBJ2-1|-|TRBV9
TGTGCCAGCAGCTCCCGGACTAGCCACAATGAGCAGTTCTTC
CASSSRTSHNEQFF
>TRBD2|TRBJ2-7|-|TRBV3-1/TRBV3-2
TGTGCCAGCAGACGCACCGGGACTAGTGGTAACGAGCAGTACTTC
CASRRTGTSGNEQYF
>TRBD2|TRBJ2-5|-|TRBV9
TGTGCCAGCAGCACGGGACTAGCGTCCCAAGAGACCCAGTACTTC
CASSTGLASQETQYF
>-|TRBJ2-2|-|TRBV5-6
TGTGCCAGCAGCTTGGGGCGCGGGCGAGGGCTATCCGGGGAGCTGTTTTTT
CASSLGRGRGLSGELFF
>TRBD2|TRBJ2-3|-|TRBV3-1/TRBV3-2
TGTGCCAGCAGCGTACGACTAGCGGGAGTGATAGATACGCAGTATTTT
CASSVRLAGVIDTQYF
>TRBD1|TRBJ2-7|-|TRBV9
TGTGCCAGCAGCGAGGACAGGGAGGTTAGCGAGCAGTACTTC
CASSEDREVSEQYF
>-|TRBJ2-7|-|TRBV28
TGTGCCAGCAGTGCTCCGGGGGTTCACGAGCAGTACTTC
CASSAPGVHEQYF
>TRBD1|TRBJ1-6|few|TRBV18
TGTGCCAGCTCACCACTTTCCAGACAGGGGTCGGTGGCGGCCCTCCACTTT
CASSPLSRQGSVAALHF
>-|TRBJ2-1|-|TRBV5-1
TGCGCCAGCAGCCTGGACTCCTACAATGAGCAGTTCTTC
CASSLDSYNEQFF
>-|TRBJ1-4|-|TRBV7-2
TGTGCCAGCAGCTTAGTGAACGGGGATAATGAAAAACTGTTTTTT
CASSLVNGDNEKLFF
>-|TRBJ2-1|-|TRBV7-2
TGTGCCAGCAGCCATAACAGGGAAATCCATGAGCAGTTCTTC
CASSHNREIHEQFF
>-|TRBJ1-5|many|TRBV24-1
TGTGCCACCAGTGGACGGGATAGCAATCAGCCCCAGCATTTT
CATSGRDSNQPQHF
>-|TRBJ2-3|-|TRBV21-1
TGTGCCAGCAGTCGACCCCCTACTAGCGCTCTCACAGATACGCAGTATTTT
CASSRPPTSALTDTQYF
>TRBD2|TRBJ2-1|-|TRBV28
TGTGCCAGCAGTTTCCCAACCGACGTAGCGGGGGGAAAGAATGAGCAGTTCTTC
CASSFPTDVAGGKNEQFF
>TRBD1|TRBJ1-4|few|TRBV28
TGTGCCAGCAGTTTACCAGGGGGAGCTAATGAAAAACTGTTTTTT
CASSLPGGANEKLFF
>-|TRBJ2-3|-|TRBV27
TGTGCCAGCACGGTAGTGGGCACAGATACGCAGTATTTT
CASTVVGTDTQYF
>TRBD2|TRBJ2-1|-|TRBV5-8
TGTGCCAGCAGCCAAGGACTAGCGGCTTACAATGAGCAGTTCTTC
CASSQGLAAYNEQFF
>-|TRBJ2-4|-|TRBV5-4
TGTGCCAGCAGCTTGGGGGCTACCAACATTCAGTACTTC
CASSLGATNIQYF
>-|TRBJ2-3|-|TRBV24-1
TGTGCCACACAGGGTGTCGCAGATACGCAGTATTTT
CATQGVADTQYF
>TRBD1|TRBJ2-5|-|TRBV27
TGTGCCGTACAGGGGCGAGAGACCCAGTACTTC
CAVQGRETQYF
>-|TRBJ2-5|-|TRBV7-2
TGTGCCAGCAGCTTTTTAGAGACCCAGTACTTC
CASSFLETQYF
>TRBD2|TRBJ2-1|-|TRBV7-6
TGTGCCAGCAGCGCGGGACTAGCTGCTGAGCAGTTCTTC
CASSAGLAAEQFF
>-|TRBJ1-1|once|TRBV25-1
TGTGCCAGCAGTGAGGGTGCTCGGGGCGCCACTGAAGCTTTCTTT
CASSEGARGATEAFF
>-|TRBJ2-1|-|TRBV7-3
TGTGCCAGCAGCTTTAATTTCTGGTCCGATGAGCAGTTCTTC
CASSFNFWSDEQFF
>-|TRBJ2-1|-|TRBV7-9
TGTGCCAGCATCCAGACCGGGACGAGAGACAATGAGCAGTTCTTC
CASIQTGTRDNEQFF
>TRBD2|TRBJ2-3|-|TRBV11-2
TGTGCCAGCAGCACCAAGGGACTAGAGGGAGATACGCAGTATTTT
CASSTKGLEGDTQYF
>-|TRBJ2-3|once|TRBV7-9
TGTGCCAGCAGCTTAGCCAGCCCTAGCACAGATACGCAGTATTTT
CASSLASPSTDTQYF
>-|TRBJ2-7|-|TRBV19
TGTGCCAGTAGTATGGGGGGGGCGCGGCGAGAGCAGTACTTC
CASSMGGARREQYF
>-|TRBJ1-1|-|TRBV5-5
TGTGCCAGCAGCTGGGACACAGTGAACACTGAAGCTTTCTTT
CASSWDTVNTEAFF
>-|TRBJ2-1|-|TRBV30
TGTGCCTGGAGTTCCCGTGCCGACTGGGGGGAAAAGCAGTTCTTC
CAWSSRADWGEKQFF
>TRBD2|TRBJ2-2|-|TRBV5-4
TGTGCCAGCAGCCCAGGACTAGCGGGAGTGACCGGGGAGCTGTTTTTT
CASSPGLAGVTGELFF
>-|TRBJ2-5|-|TRBV5-6
TGTGCCAGCAGCTTGGTAACCCGGCTGGAGACCCAGTACTTC
CASSLVTRLETQYF
>-|TRBJ2-7|-|TRBV28
TGTGCCAGCAGTTCCCCGTCGTCTCCAGAATTCGGGGGCTACGAGCAGTACTTC
CASSSPSSPEFGGYEQYF
>TRBD1|TRBJ1-5|-|TRBV19
TGTGCCAGTAGTATTTGGCCAGGGGGCGACCAGCCCCAGCATTTT
CASSIWPGGDQPQHF
>TRBD1|TRBJ2-7|-|TRBV15
TGTGCCACCAGCACTCACGGGACAGCCTCCTACGAGCAGTACTTC
CATSTHGTASYEQYF
>TRBD2|TRBJ2-1|-|TRBV5-4
TGTGCCAGCAGCATATGGGGACTAGCGGGAGCACGGGGCGAGTTCTTC
CASSIWGLAGARGEFF
>-|TRBJ2-7|-|TRBV7-7
TGTGCCAGCAGCTTGGGAACGGGAGAGAGCTACGAGCAGTACTTC
CASSLGTGESYEQYF
>-|TRBJ1-2|-|TRBV19
TGTGCCACTCGGGGGGAGATTTTGGGCTATGGCTACACCTTC
CATRGEILGYGYTF
>TRBD1|TRBJ2-5|-|TRBV18
TGTGCCAGCTCACCTGGGACAGGGGGCGTGGGGACCCAGTACTTC
CASSPGTGGVGTQYF
>-|TRBJ2-3|-|TRBV7-2
TGTGCCAGCCGAACCTTATTTAGCACAGATACGCAGTATTTT
CASRTLFSTDTQYF